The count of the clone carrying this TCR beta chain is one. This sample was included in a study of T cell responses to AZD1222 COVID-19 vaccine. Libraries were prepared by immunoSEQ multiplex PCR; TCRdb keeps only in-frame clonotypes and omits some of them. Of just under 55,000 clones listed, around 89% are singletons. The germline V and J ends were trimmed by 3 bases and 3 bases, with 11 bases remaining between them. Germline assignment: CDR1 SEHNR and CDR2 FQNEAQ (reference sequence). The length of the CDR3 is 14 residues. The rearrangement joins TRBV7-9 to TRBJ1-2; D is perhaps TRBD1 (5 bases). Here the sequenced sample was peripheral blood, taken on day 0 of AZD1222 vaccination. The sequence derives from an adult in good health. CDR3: CASSFGGGDYGYTF. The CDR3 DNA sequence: TGTGCCAGCAGCTTCGGGGGAGGGGACTATGGCTACACCTTC.